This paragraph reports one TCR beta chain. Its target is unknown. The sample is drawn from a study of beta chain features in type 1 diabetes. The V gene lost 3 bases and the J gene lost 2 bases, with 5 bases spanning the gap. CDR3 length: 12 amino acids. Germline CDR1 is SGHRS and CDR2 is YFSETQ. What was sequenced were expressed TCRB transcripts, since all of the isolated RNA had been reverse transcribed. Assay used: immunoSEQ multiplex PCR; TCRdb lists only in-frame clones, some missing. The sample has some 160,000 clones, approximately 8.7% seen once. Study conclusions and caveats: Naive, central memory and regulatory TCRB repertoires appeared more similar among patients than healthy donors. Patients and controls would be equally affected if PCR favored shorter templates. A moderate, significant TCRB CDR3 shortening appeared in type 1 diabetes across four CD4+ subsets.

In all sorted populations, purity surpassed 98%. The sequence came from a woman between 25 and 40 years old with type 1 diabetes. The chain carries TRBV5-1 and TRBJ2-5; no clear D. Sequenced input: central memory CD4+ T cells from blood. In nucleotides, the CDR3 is TGCGCCAGCAGCTCCCAACAAGAGACCCAGTACTTC. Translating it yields CASSSQQETQYF.